The 14 T cell receptor beta chains reported below all come from one sample, sequenced in a study of blood T cell repertoires in COVID-19. Generated by immunoSEQ multiplex PCR, the TCRdb table keeps only in-frame clones and is missing some. Of hundreds of thousands of clones listed, 65% to 85% are singletons. The specimen was peripheral blood. The receptors derive from a woman aged 45-59 years with acute or convalescent COVID-19.

The chain is built from TRBV29-1 and TRBJ1-2; 9 bases agree with TRBD1. CDR1 and CDR2 from the germline V gene are SQVTM and ANQGSEA. The V gene end was trimmed by 4 bases and the J gene end by 1 base; junction bases not matched to a gene: 13. CDR3 length: 17 residues. CDR3 region: CSVVIFGTGFNNYGYTF. As DNA, the CDR3 is TGCAGCGTTGTTATCTTCGGGACAGGGTTTAATAACTATGGCTACACCTTC.

This sequence joins TRBV28 and TRBJ2-1; 8 bases line up with TRBD2. The J segment lost 7 bases and the V segment lost 4 bases, leaving 12 bases of the junction unmatched. The CDR3 loop spans 16 amino acids. CDR1 MDHEN and CDR2 SYDVKM come from the germline V gene. The CDR3 region is CASSSPSSGLRNEQFF. The CDR3 DNA sequence: TGTGCCAGCAGTTCCCCTTCTAGCGGGCTCAGGAATGAGCAGTTCTTC. Using reference TRBV28 and TRBJ2-1 for the parts outside the CDR3, the full variable domain is DVKVTQSSRYLVKRTGEKVFLECVQDMDHENMFWYRQDPGLGLRLIYFSYDVKMKEKGDIPEGYSVSREKKERFSLILESASTNQTSMYLCASSSPSSGLRNEQFFGPGTRLTVL.

V and J are TRBV24-1 and TRBJ2-1; D is undetermined. Trimming took off 7 bases at V and 6 bases at J, with 6 bases between the two ends. The CDR3 spans 11 residues. Germline V gene data show CDR1 as KGHDR and CDR2 as SFDVKD. The CDR3 protein is CATRYGNEQFF. CDR3 nucleotide sequence: TGTGCCACCAGATACGGCAATGAGCAGTTCTTC.

The J gene is TRBJ2-1, the V gene TRBV19; 9 nucleotides line up with TRBD2. Germline CDR1 is LNHDA and CDR2 is SQIVND (reference sequence). This CDR3 is 17 amino acids long. Germline trimming cut 4 bases from V and 1 base from J; bases unmatched to any gene: 8. The CDR3 loop reads CASSTAGGQGSYNEQFF. For the CDR3, the DNA is TGTGCCAGTAGTACGGCGGGAGGGCAAGGGTCCTACAATGAGCAGTTCTTC.

V and J are TRBV5-1 and TRBJ1-2; perhaps TRBD1 as D (5 bases). With 2 bases removed from V and 8 bases from J, the gap between germline ends came to 25 bases. The CDR3 has 17 residues. Germline loops: CDR1 SGHRS, CDR2 YFSETQ. The CDR3 nucleotides read TGCGCCAGCAGCTTAAGGTTGGGAAAAGGGGCTCCCTCAGGCTACACCTTC. Its protein product is CASSLRLGKGAPSGYTF.

This clone was seen a handful of times. The chain has TRBV5-1 and TRBJ1-2, with 10 bases aligning to TRBD1. With 3 bases clipped from V and 6 bases from J, the junction kept 5 bases outside the gene matches. The CDR3 sequence is 14 residues long. Germline V gene data show CDR1 as SGHRS and CDR2 as YFSETQ. CDR3 DNA sequence: TGCGCCAGCAGCTCCCGGACAGGGGGGCATGGCTACACCTTC. It codes for CASSSRTGGHGYTF.

The chain is built from TRBV2 and TRBJ2-2; 8 bases align to TRBD2. J was trimmed by 6 bases and V by 5 bases; bases with no gene match: 11. Germline CDR1 SNHLY, CDR2 FYNNEI. The CDR3 consists of 16 residues. For the CDR3, the DNA is TGTGCCAGCAGTACCAGCGGGAGCGACTTTTCCGGGGAGCTGTTTTTT. It translates to CASSTSGSDFSGELFF. The complete variable domain, with remaining parts taken from reference TRBV2 and TRBJ2-2, reads EPEVTQTPSHQVTQMGQEVILRCVPISNHLYFYWYRQILGQKVEFLVSFYNNEISEKSEIFDDQFSVERPDGSNFTLKIRSTKLEDSAMYFCASSTSGSDFSGELFFGEGSRLTVL.

The chain couples TRBV27 to TRBJ2-7; D may be TRBD2 (7 bases). The V end was cut by 2 bases, the J end by 4 bases, with 12 bases between. The CDR3 consists of 14 residues. In germline, CDR1 is MNHEY, CDR2 SMNVEV (reference sequence). The CDR3 DNA follows: TGTGCCAGCAGTTTAGGGGGGGCGGAATACGAGCAGTACTTC. It is translated as CASSLGGAEYEQYF.

This chain links TRBV5-1 with TRBJ2-1, with D possibly matching TRBD1 (6 bases). This CDR3 has 17 residues. The V gene's germline CDR1 is SGHRS and CDR2 YFSETQ. V was trimmed by 4 bases and J by 5 bases, leaving 22 bases between them. The CDR3 loop reads CASSPRGRDTPNNEQFF. CDR3 coding DNA: TGCGCCAGCAGCCCCCGAGGTCGGGACACCCCCAACAATGAGCAGTTCTTC.

The genes are TRBV19 and TRBJ1-5; TRBD1 matches at 10 bases. This CDR3 is built from 17 residues. With 1 base clipped from V and 6 bases from J, the junction kept 9 bases outside the gene matches. Per germline, CDR1 LNHDA and CDR2 SQIVND (reference sequence). DNA of the CDR3: TGTGCCAGTAGTATAGGTTTCGGGACAGGGGTTATTCAGCCCCAGCATTTT. Protein: CASSIGFGTGVIQPQHF.

This chain uses TRBV19 with TRBJ1-5; no clear D. V was clipped by 3 bases and J by 6 bases, with 15 bases between them. The germline V gene encodes CDR1 LNHDA and CDR2 SQIVND (reference sequence). CDR3 length: 15 amino acids. CDR3 nucleotides: TGTGCCAGTAGTATCTTCCAGGAAGTAGGTCAGCCCCAGCATTTT. This sequence encodes CASSIFQEVGQPQHF.

This CDR3 reads CASSPPGQKETQYF. The CDR3 DNA reads as TGTGCCAGCAGCCCCCCGGGACAAAAAGAGACCCAGTACTTC. The chain recombines TRBV3-1 (or the pseudogene TRBV3-2) with TRBJ2-5; D possibly corresponds to TRBD1 (6 bases). The ends were cut back, 4 bases at V and 3 bases at J, with 12 bases in the middle. The germline gives CDR1 LGHDT, CDR2 YNNKEL (reference sequence). This CDR3 has 14 residues.

This chain joins TRBV5-1 and TRBJ1-1, with unresolved D. The V end lost 0 bases, the J end lost 0 bases, and 3 bases lay between the germline ends. Germline values: CDR1 SGHRS, CDR2 YFSETQ. This CDR3 is built from 13 residues. The CDR3 DNA sequence: TGCGCCAGCAGCTTGGTCGTGAACACTGAAGCTTTCTTT. It encodes CASSLVVNTEAFF.

V and J are TRBV11-2 and TRBJ1-2; D gene uncertain. CDR1 and CDR2 from the germline V gene are SGHAT and FQNNGV. The CDR3 has 12 amino acids. V lost 4 bases to trimming and J lost 6 bases, with 9 bases between them. As DNA, the CDR3 is TGTGCCAGCAGCTCCGAGGGTGATGGCTACACCTTC. This translates into CASSSEGDGYTF.